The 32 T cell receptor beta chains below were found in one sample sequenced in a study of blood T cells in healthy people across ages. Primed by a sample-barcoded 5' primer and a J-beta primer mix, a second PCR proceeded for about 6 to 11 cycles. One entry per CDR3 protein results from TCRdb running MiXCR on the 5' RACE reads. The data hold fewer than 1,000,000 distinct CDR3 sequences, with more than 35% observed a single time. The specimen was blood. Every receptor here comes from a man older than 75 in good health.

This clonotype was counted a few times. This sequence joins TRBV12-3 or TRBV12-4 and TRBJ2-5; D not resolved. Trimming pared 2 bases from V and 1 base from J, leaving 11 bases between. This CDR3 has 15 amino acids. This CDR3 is CASSLSQLGQETQYF. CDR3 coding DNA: TGTGCCAGCAGTTTATCCCAACTGGGCCAAGAGACCCAGTACTTC.

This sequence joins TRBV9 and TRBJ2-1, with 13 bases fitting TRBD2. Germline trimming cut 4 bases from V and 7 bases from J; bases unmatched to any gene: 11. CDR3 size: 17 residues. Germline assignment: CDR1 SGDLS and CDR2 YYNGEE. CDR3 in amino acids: CASSPGLAGVSGNEQFF. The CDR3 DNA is TGTGCCAGCAGCCCCGGACTAGCGGGAGTATCGGGGAATGAGCAGTTCTTC. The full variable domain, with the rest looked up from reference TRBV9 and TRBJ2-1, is DSGVTQTPKHLITATGQRVTLRCSPRSGDLSVYWYQQSLDQGLQFLIQYYNGEERAKGNILERFSAQQFPDLHSELNLSSLELGDSALYFCASSPGLAGVSGNEQFFGPGTRLTVL.

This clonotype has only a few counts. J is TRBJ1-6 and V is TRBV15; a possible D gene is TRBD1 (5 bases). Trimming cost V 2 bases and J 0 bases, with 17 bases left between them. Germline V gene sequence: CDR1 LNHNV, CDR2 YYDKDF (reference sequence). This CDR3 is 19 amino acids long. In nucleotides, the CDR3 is TGTGCCACCAGCAGAAAAAGCCACAGGACGAGCTCCTATAATTCACCCCTCCACTTT. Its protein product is CATSRKSHRTSSYNSPLHF.

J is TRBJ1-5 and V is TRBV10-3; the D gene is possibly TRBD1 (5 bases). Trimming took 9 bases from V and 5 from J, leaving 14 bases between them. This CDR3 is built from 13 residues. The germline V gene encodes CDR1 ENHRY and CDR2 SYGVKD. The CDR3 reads CAIGPGADQPQHF. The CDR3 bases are TGTGCCATTGGCCCCGGGGCCGATCAGCCCCAGCATTTT.

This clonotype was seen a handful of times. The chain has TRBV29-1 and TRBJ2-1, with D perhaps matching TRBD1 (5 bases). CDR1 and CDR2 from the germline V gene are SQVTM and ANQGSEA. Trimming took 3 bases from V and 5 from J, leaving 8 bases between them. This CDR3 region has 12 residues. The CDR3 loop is CSVETDNNEQFF. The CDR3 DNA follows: TGCAGCGTTGAGACGGACAACAATGAGCAGTTCTTC.

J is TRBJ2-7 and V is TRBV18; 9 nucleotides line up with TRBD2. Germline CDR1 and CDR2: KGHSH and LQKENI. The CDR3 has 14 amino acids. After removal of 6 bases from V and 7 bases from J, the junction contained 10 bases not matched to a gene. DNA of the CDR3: TGTGCCAGCTCCCCTGCTGCGGGGGGGAATGAGCAGTACTTC. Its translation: CASSPAAGGNEQYF.

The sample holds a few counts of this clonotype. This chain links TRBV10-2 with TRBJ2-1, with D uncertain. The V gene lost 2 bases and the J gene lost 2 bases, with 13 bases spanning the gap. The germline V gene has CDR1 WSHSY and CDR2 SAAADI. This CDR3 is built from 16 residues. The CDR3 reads CASSERSRSPYNEQFF. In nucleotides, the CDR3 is TGCGCCAGCAGTGAGAGGTCTAGATCCCCCTACAATGAGCAGTTCTTC.

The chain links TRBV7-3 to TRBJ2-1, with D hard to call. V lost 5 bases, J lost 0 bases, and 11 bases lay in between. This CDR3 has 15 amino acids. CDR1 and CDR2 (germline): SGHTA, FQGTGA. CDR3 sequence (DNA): TGTGCCAGCAGCCCCACAGTCAGCTCCTACAATGAGCAGTTCTTC. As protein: CASSPTVSSYNEQFF.

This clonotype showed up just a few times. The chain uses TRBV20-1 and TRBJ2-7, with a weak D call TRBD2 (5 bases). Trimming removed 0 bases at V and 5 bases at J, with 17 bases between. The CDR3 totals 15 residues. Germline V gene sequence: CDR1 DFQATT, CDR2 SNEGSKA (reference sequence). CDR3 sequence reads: CSARDLGSSPNEQYF. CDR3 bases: TGCAGTGCTAGAGACCTGGGGAGTTCCCCGAACGAGCAGTACTTC.

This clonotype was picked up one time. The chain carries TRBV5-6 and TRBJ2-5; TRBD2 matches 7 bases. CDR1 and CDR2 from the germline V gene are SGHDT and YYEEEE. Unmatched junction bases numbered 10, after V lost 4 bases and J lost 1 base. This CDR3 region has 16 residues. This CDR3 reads CASSGTWGGAQETQYF. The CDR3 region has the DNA TGTGCCAGCAGCGGAACGTGGGGGGGAGCCCAAGAGACCCAGTACTTC.

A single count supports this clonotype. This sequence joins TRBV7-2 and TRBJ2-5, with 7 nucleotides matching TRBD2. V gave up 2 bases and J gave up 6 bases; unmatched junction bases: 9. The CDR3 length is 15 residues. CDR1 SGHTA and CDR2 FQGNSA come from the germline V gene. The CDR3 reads CASSLTLGEGQTQYF. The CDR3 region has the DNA TGTGCCAGCAGCTTAACGTTGGGGGAGGGGCAGACCCAGTACTTC. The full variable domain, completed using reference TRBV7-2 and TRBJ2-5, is GAGVSQSPSNKVTEKGKDVELRCDPISGHTALYWYRQSLGQGLEFLIYFQGNSAPDKSGLPSDRFSAERTGGSVSTLTIQRTQQEDSAVYLCASSLTLGEGQTQYFGPGTRLLVL.

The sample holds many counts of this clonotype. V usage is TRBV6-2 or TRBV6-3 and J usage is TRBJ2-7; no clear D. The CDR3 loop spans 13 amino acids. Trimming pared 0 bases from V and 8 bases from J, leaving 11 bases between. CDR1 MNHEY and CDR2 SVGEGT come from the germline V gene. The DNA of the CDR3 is TGTGCCAGCAGTTACTCGAATTCCGGACAGCAGTACTTC. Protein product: CASSYSNSGQQYF.

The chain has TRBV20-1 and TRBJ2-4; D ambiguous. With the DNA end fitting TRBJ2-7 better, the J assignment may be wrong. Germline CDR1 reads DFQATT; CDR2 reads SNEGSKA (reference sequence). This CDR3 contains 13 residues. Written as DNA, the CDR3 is TGCAGTGCTAGTTCCGGAACACCCTACGAGCAGTACTTC. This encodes CSASSGTPYEQYF.

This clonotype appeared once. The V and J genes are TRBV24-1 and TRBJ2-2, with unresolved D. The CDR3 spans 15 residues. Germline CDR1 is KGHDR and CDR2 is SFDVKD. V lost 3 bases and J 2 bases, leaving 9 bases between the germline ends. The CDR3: CATSDHTDNTGELFF. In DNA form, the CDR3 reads TGTGCCACCAGTGATCATACAGATAACACCGGGGAGCTGTTTTTT.

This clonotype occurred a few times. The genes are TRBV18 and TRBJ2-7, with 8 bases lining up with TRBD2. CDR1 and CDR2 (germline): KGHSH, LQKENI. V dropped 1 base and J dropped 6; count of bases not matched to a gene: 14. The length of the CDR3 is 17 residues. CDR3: CASSPLSGGPTHSEQYF. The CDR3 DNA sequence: TGTGCCAGCTCACCACTATCGGGAGGGCCAACGCACAGCGAGCAGTACTTC. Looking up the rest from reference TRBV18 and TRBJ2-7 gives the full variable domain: NAGVMQNPRHLVRRRGQEARLRCSPMKGHSHVYWYRQLPEEGLKFMVYLQKENIIDESGMPKERFSAEFPKEGPSILRIQQVVRGDSAAYFCASSPLSGGPTHSEQYFGPGTRLTVT.

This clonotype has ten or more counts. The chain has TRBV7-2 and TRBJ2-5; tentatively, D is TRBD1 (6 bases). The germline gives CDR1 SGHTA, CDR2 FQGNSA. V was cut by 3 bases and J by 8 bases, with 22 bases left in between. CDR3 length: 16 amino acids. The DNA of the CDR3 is TGTGCCAGCAGCTTCGAAGTGGGGGCCCGAGGCGATACCCAGTACTTC. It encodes CASSFEVGARGDTQYF.

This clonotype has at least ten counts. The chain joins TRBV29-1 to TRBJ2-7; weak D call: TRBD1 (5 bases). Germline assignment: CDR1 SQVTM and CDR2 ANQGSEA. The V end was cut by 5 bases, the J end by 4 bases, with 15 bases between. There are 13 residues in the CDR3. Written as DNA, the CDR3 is TGCAGCGTTCTACAGGCGACCGGATACGAGCAGTACTTC. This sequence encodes CSVLQATGYEQYF.

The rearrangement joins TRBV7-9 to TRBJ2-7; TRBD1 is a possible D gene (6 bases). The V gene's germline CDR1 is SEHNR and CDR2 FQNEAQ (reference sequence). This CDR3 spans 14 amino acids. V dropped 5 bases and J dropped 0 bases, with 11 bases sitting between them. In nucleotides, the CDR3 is TGTGCCAGCAGCCCAAGGGGGAACTCCTACGAGCAGTACTTC. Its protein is CASSPRGNSYEQYF.

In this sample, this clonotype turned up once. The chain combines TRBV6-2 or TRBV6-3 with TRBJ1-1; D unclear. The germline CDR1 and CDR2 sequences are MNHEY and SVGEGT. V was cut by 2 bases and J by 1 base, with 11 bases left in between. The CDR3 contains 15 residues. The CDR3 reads CASSYQLHWNTEAFF. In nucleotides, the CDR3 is TGTGCCAGCAGTTACCAACTCCATTGGAACACTGAAGCTTTCTTT.

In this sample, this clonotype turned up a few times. Here the CDR3 reads CASSEYSGELFF. CDR3 bases: TGTGCCAGCAGTGAATATTCCGGGGAGCTGTTTTTT. The V gene is TRBV25-1, the J gene TRBJ2-2; D is uncertain. Trimming stripped 0 bases from V and 6 bases from J, with 2 bases between. CDR1 and CDR2 (germline): MGHDK, SYGVNS. The CDR3 contains 12 residues.

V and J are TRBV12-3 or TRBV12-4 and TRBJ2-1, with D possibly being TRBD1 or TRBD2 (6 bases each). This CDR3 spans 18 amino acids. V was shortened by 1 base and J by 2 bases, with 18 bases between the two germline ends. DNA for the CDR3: TGTGCCAGCAGTTTAGGGACTAAGGGACATCCACCCTACAATGAGCAGTTCTTC. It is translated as CASSLGTKGHPPYNEQFF.

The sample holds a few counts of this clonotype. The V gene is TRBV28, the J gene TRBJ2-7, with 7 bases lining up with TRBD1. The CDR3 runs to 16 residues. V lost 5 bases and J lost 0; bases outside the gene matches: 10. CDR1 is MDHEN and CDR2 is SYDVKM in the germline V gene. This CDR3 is CASSTPTGRASYEQYF. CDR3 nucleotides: TGTGCCAGCAGTACACCGACAGGGAGAGCCTCCTACGAGCAGTACTTC.

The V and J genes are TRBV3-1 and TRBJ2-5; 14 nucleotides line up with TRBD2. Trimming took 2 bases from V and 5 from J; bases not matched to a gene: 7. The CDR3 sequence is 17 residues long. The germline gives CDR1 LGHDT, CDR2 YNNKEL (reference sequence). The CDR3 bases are TGTGCCAGCAGCCAATCAGGGACTAGCGGGGGTTCGGAGACCCAGTACTTC. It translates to CASSQSGTSGGSETQYF.

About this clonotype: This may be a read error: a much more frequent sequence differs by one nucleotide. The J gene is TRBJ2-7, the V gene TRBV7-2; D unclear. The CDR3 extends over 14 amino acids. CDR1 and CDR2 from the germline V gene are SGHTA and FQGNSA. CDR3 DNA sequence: TGTGTCAGCAGCCCCCGGCCGAGGTCCTACGAGCAGTACTTC. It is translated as CVSSPRPRSYEQYF.

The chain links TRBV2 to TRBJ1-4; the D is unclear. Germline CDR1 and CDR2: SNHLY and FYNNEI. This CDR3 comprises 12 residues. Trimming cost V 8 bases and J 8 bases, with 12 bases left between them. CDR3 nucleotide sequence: TGTGCCAGCGAGGGAGTAGGCGAAAAACTGTTTTTT. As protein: CASEGVGEKLFF.

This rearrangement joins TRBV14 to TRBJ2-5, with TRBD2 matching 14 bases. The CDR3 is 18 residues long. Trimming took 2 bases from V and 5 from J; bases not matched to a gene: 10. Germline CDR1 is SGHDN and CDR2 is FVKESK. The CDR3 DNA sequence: TGTGCCAGCAGCCAAAATGCGGGGGGACTAGCGGGAGCCGAGACCCAGTACTTC. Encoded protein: CASSQNAGGLAGAETQYF. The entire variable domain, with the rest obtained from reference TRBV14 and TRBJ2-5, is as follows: EAGVTQFPSHSVIEKGQTVTLRCDPISGHDNLYWYRRVMGKEIKFLLHFVKESKQDESGMPNNRFLAERTGGTYSTLKVQPAELEDSGVYFCASSQNAGGLAGAETQYFGPGTRLLVL.

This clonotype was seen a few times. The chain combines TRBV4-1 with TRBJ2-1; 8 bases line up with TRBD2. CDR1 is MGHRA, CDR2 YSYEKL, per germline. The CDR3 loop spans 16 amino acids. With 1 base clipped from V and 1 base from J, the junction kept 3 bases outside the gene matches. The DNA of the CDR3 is TGCGCCAGCAGCCAAGGTAGCGGGATGTCCTACAATGAGCAGTTCTTC. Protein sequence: CASSQGSGMSYNEQFF.

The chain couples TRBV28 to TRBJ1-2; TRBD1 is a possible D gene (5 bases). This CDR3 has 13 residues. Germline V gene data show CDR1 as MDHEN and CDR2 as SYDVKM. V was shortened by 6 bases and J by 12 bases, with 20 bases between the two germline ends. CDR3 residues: CASRAPGRRFDTF. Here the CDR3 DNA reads TGTGCCAGCAGAGCGCCGGGACGGCGGTTCGACACCTTC.

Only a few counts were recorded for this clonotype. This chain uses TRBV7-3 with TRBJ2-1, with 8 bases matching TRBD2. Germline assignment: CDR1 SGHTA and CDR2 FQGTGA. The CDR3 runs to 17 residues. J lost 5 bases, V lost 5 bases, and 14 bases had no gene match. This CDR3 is CASSRQSSGIVDNEQFF. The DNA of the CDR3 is TGTGCCAGCAGCCGCCAGAGTAGCGGGATAGTCGACAATGAGCAGTTCTTC.

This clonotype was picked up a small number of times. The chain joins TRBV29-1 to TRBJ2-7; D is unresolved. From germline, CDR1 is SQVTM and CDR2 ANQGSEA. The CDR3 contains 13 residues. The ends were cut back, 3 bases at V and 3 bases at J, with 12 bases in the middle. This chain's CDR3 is CSVDSGVDYEQYF. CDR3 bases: TGCAGCGTTGATTCTGGCGTAGACTACGAGCAGTACTTC.

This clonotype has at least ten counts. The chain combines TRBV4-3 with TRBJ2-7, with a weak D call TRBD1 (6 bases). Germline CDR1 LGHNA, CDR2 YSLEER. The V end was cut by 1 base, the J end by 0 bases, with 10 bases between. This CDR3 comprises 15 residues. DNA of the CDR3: TGCGCCAGCAGCCAAGGGGGGCCTGGCTCCTACGAGCAGTACTTC. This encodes CASSQGGPGSYEQYF.

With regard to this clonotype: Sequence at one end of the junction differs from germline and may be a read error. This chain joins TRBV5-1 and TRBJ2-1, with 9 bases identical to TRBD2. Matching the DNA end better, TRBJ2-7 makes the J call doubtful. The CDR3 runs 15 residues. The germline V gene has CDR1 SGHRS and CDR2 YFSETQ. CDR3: CASSSGTSSYNEQYF. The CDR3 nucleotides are TGTGCCAGCAGCTCCGGGACTAGCTCCTACAATGAGCAGTACTTC.